A selection of T cell receptor beta chains follows, all from one sample in a study of T cell responses to AZD1222 COVID-19 vaccine. Produced via immunoSEQ multiplex PCR; TCRdb's table is partial and in-frame only. The sample has about 140,000 clones, 80% to 95% seen once. The sequencing used peripheral blood, collected on day 0 of AZD1222 vaccination. The receptors shown here come from an adult in good health. CDR3s include the opening cysteine and the closing phenylalanine or tryptophan. A D gene is named only where the DNA matches it firmly. Size values are once, few and many counts, or a class for expanded clones, and some rows have none.

J: TRBJ1-5; V: TRBV4-1; size: once; D: TRBD1; CDR3: CASSQAGQGENQPQHF; DNA: TGCGCCAGCAGCCAAGCCGGACAGGGAGAGAATCAGCCCCAGCATTTT
J: TRBJ1-2; V: TRBV28; size: .; D: .; CDR3: CASSPPQFYGYTF; DNA: TGTGCCAGCAGTCCCCCGCAGTTCTATGGCTACACCTTC
J: TRBJ2-1; V: TRBV12-3/TRBV12-4; size: .; D: .; CDR3: CASSFGQGIEQFF; DNA: TGTGCCAGCAGTTTTGGGCAGGGAATTGAGCAGTTCTTC
J: TRBJ1-1; V: TRBV13; size: .; D: .; CDR3: CASTFAGARGRVTEAFF; DNA: TGTGCCAGCACCTTCGCAGGGGCGCGGGGTAGGGTCACTGAAGCTTTCTTT
J: TRBJ2-2; V: TRBV7-7; size: .; D: TRBD1; CDR3: CASSAGQGYGGELFF; DNA: TGTGCCAGCAGCGCGGGACAGGGATATGGCGGGGAGCTGTTTTTT
J: TRBJ2-1; V: TRBV6-2/TRBV6-3; size: .; D: .; CDR3: CASTPPAGPGNEQFF; DNA: TGTGCCAGCACCCCACCGGCGGGACCAGGCAATGAGCAGTTCTTC
J: TRBJ2-7; V: TRBV5-1; size: .; D: TRBD2; CDR3: CASGRPGGGEQYF; DNA: TGCGCCAGCGGCCGACCGGGGGGTGGCGAGCAGTACTTC
J: TRBJ2-2; V: TRBV5-8; size: .; D: TRBD2; CDR3: CASSPGRAGELFF; DNA: TGTGCCAGCAGCCCAGGGAGGGCCGGGGAGCTGTTTTTT
J: TRBJ2-3; V: TRBV5-1; size: .; D: .; CDR3: CASSLANFRRYSTDTQYF; DNA: TGCGCCAGCAGCTTGGCCAATTTCCGGAGATATAGCACAGATACGCAGTATTTT
J: TRBJ2-4; V: TRBV3-1/TRBV3-2; size: .; D: .; CDR3: CASSPGLAKNIQYF; DNA: TGTGCCAGCAGCCCGGGACTAGCCAAAAACATTCAGTACTTC
J: TRBJ1-5; V: TRBV3-1/TRBV3-2; size: .; D: TRBD1; CDR3: CASSLTRDRGQPQHF; DNA: TGTGCCAGCAGCCTGACCCGGGACAGGGGACAGCCCCAGCATTTT
J: TRBJ2-1; V: TRBV12-5; size: once; D: .; CDR3: CASGLGFSGNNEQFF; DNA: TGTGCTAGTGGTTTGGGGTTCTCAGGGAACAATGAGCAGTTCTTC
J: TRBJ2-7; V: TRBV6-1; size: .; D: TRBD2; CDR3: CASSENPTSGKNEQYF; DNA: TGTGCCAGCAGTGAAAACCCGACTAGCGGGAAGAACGAGCAGTACTTC
J: TRBJ1-6; V: TRBV7-2; size: .; D: .; CDR3: CASSLGGWNSPLHF; DNA: TGTGCCAGCAGCTTGGGGGGCTGGAATTCACCCCTCCACTTT
J: TRBJ2-2; V: TRBV4-1; size: .; D: .; CDR3: CASSQVTLRGPADTGELFF; DNA: TGCGCCAGCAGCCAAGTGACCCTACGAGGCCCGGCCGACACCGGGGAGCTGTTTTTT
J: TRBJ2-2; V: TRBV6-5; size: .; D: .; CDR3: CASGTVRAGELFF; DNA: TGTGCCAGCGGAACGGTTCGGGCCGGGGAGCTGTTTTTT
J: TRBJ1-4; V: TRBV28; size: once; D: .; CDR3: CASSYHSTNEKLFF; DNA: TGTGCCAGCAGTTACCATTCAACTAATGAAAAACTGTTTTTT
J: TRBJ1-2; V: TRBV29-1; size: .; D: .; CDR3: CSAPEGGGYTF; DNA: TGCAGCGCCCCGGAGGGGGGTGGCTACACCTTC
J: TRBJ2-2; V: TRBV4-1; size: .; D: .; CDR3: CASSQADPTGELFF; DNA: TGCGCCAGCAGCCAGGCCGACCCCACCGGGGAGCTGTTTTTT
J: TRBJ2-2; V: TRBV5-1; size: .; D: TRBD1; CDR3: CASSPAGQGSGELFF; DNA: TGCGCCAGCAGCCCGGCGGGACAGGGTTCCGGGGAGCTGTTTTTT
J: TRBJ2-1; V: TRBV5-4; size: .; D: TRBD2; CDR3: CASRLAGTYNEQFF; DNA: TGTGCCAGCAGACTAGCGGGGACCTACAATGAGCAGTTCTTC
J: TRBJ1-1; V: TRBV28; size: .; D: .; CDR3: CASSLRVTEAFF; DNA: TGTGCCAGCAGTTTAAGAGTTACTGAAGCTTTCTTT
J: TRBJ2-3; V: TRBV12-3/TRBV12-4; size: .; D: .; CDR3: CAIAQRTDTQYF; DNA: TGTGCCATAGCTCAGCGCACAGATACGCAGTATTTT
J: TRBJ2-2; V: TRBV6-2/TRBV6-3; size: few; D: TRBD2; CDR3: CASSPFSTTSGRNTGELFF; DNA: TGTGCCAGCAGCCCCTTCTCTACTACTAGCGGGAGGAACACCGGGGAGCTGTTTTTT
J: TRBJ2-7; V: TRBV7-8; size: .; D: TRBD2; CDR3: CASSRPRLAGSHEQYF; DNA: TGTGCCAGCAGCCGGCCGAGACTAGCGGGAAGCCACGAGCAGTACTTC
J: TRBJ2-3; V: TRBV27; size: .; D: TRBD2; CDR3: CATSGRARIDTQYF; DNA: TGTGCCACTAGCGGGAGGGCCAGGATAGATACGCAGTATTTT
J: TRBJ2-7; V: TRBV7-2; size: .; D: TRBD2; CDR3: CASSPRLAGTYEQYF; DNA: TGTGCCAGCAGCCCCCGACTAGCGGGGACCTACGAGCAGTACTTC
J: TRBJ2-3; V: TRBV5-6; size: .; D: TRBD2; CDR3: CASSLAAGVTDTQYF; DNA: TGTGCCAGCAGCTTGGCCGCGGGAGTCACAGATACGCAGTATTTT
J: TRBJ2-1; V: TRBV2; size: .; D: .; CDR3: CASSRVGGGIEQFF; DNA: TGTGCCAGCAGTCGCGTAGGGGGCGGGATCGAGCAGTTCTTC
J: TRBJ1-1; V: TRBV7-2; size: .; D: .; CDR3: CASSLARLGRGTEAFF; DNA: TGTGCCAGCAGCTTAGCGCGGTTGGGGAGGGGAACTGAAGCTTTCTTT
J: TRBJ1-5; V: TRBV27; size: .; D: .; CDR3: CASSPAGGLGDQPQHF; DNA: TGTGCCAGCAGCCCGGCGGGGGGGTTGGGGGATCAGCCCCAGCATTTT
J: TRBJ1-5; V: TRBV11-2; size: .; D: .; CDR3: CASSFGQGGQPQHF; DNA: TGTGCCAGCAGCTTTGGCCAGGGCGGTCAGCCCCAGCATTTT
J: TRBJ1-3; V: TRBV6-2/TRBV6-3; size: large; D: .; CDR3: CASSGGWEPSGNTIYF; DNA: TGTGCCAGCAGTGGAGGATGGGAGCCCTCTGGAAACACCATATATTTT
J: TRBJ2-5; V: TRBV29-1; size: .; D: .; CDR3: CSVHTTPGTQYF; DNA: TGCAGCGTTCACACTACCCCAGGGACCCAGTACTTC
J: TRBJ2-1; V: TRBV1; size: .; D: .; CDR3: CTSSLSGRRPYNEQFF; DNA: TGCACCAGCAGCCTTAGCGGGAGACGCCCCTACAATGAGCAGTTCTTC
J: TRBJ1-1; V: TRBV12-3/TRBV12-4; size: .; D: TRBD1; CDR3: CASSLRGQVVFF; DNA: TGTGCCAGCAGTTTAAGGGGACAGGTAGTCTTCTTT
J: TRBJ1-2; V: TRBV4-1; size: .; D: .; CDR3: CASSLDSRTSYGYTF; DNA: TGCGCCAGCAGCCTGGACAGCAGAACCTCTTATGGCTACACCTTC
J: TRBJ2-7; V: TRBV30; size: .; D: .; CDR3: CAWRLLRSYEQYF; DNA: TGTGCCTGGCGGCTGTTAAGGTCCTACGAGCAGTACTTC
J: TRBJ1-1; V: TRBV3-1/TRBV3-2; size: .; D: .; CDR3: CASSQMRGTEAFF; DNA: TGTGCCAGCAGCCAAATGCGGGGCACTGAAGCTTTCTTT
J: TRBJ2-6; V: TRBV7-3; size: .; D: .; CDR3: CASSYPGAGANVLTF; DNA: TGTGCCAGCAGCTACCCAGGGGCTGGGGCCAACGTCCTGACTTTC
J: TRBJ1-4; V: TRBV6-2/TRBV6-3; size: .; D: .; CDR3: CASSPPGQPFPSTNEKLFF; DNA: TGTGCCAGCAGTCCGCCCGGACAACCCTTTCCATCCACTAATGAAAAACTGTTTTTT
J: TRBJ2-7; V: TRBV5-1; size: .; D: .; CDR3: CASSITQGFEQYF; DNA: TGCGCCAGCAGTATTACCCAGGGTTTCGAGCAGTACTTC
J: TRBJ2-7; V: TRBV6-5; size: .; D: .; CDR3: CASSNLEGHEQYF; DNA: TGTGCCAGCAGCAACCTGGAGGGGCACGAGCAGTACTTC
J: TRBJ1-2; V: TRBV6-1; size: .; D: .; CDR3: CASSEGPANYGYTF; DNA: TGTGCCAGCAGTGAAGGACCCGCTAACTATGGCTACACCTTC
J: TRBJ1-1; V: TRBV7-2; size: .; D: TRBD1; CDR3: CASSPRTGDTEAFF; DNA: TGTGCCAGCAGCCCAAGGACAGGGGACACTGAAGCTTTCTTT
J: TRBJ2-3; V: TRBV10-3; size: .; D: .; CDR3: CAISESAGSGADTQYF; DNA: TGTGCCATCAGTGAGTCGGCAGGGAGTGGGGCAGATACGCAGTATTTT
J: TRBJ1-2; V: TRBV19; size: .; D: TRBD1; CDR3: CASSSDRGYYGYTF; DNA: TGTGCCAGTAGTTCCGACAGGGGGTACTATGGCTACACCTTC
J: TRBJ1-6; V: TRBV5-1; size: .; D: .; CDR3: CASGESDGRASPLHF; DNA: TGCGCCAGCGGCGAATCGGACGGGAGGGCTTCACCCCTCCACTTT
J: TRBJ2-7; V: TRBV29-1; size: once; D: .; CDR3: CSVEQGGVGLSEQYF; DNA: TGCAGCGTTGAACAGGGGGGGGTTGGTCTCTCCGAGCAGTACTTC
J: TRBJ1-5; V: TRBV2; size: .; D: .; CDR3: CASSEGTSQPQHF; DNA: TGTGCCAGCAGTGAAGGGACATCGCAGCCCCAGCATTTT
J: TRBJ2-7; V: TRBV27; size: .; D: .; CDR3: CASSLRHAYEQYF; DNA: TGTGCCAGCAGTTTGAGACATGCCTACGAGCAGTACTTC
J: TRBJ1-6; V: TRBV27; size: once; D: TRBD1; CDR3: CASSLTGLNSPLHF; DNA: TGTGCCAGCAGTTTGACAGGGCTCAATTCACCCCTCCACTTT
J: TRBJ1-4; V: TRBV19; size: .; D: .; CDR3: CASSGQTGEKLFF; DNA: TGTGCCAGTAGTGGCCAAACTGGTGAAAAACTGTTTTTT
J: TRBJ1-5; V: TRBV27; size: .; D: .; CDR3: CASSLSWGTYQPQHF; DNA: TGTGCCAGCAGTTTAAGTTGGGGGACGTATCAGCCCCAGCATTTT